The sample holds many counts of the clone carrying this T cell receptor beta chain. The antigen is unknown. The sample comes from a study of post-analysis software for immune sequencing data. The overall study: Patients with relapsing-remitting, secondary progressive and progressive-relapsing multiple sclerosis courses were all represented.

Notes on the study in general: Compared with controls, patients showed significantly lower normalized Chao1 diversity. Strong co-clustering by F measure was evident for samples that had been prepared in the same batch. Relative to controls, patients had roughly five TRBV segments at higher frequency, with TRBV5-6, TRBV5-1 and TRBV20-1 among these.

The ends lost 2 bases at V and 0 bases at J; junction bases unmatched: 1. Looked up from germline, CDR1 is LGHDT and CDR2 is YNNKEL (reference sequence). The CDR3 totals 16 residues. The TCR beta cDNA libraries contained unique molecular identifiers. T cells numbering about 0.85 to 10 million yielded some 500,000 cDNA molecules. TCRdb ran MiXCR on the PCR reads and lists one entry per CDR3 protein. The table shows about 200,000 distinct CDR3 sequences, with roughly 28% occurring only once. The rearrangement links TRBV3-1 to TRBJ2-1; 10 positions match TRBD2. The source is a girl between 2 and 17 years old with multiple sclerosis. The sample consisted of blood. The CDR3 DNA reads TGTGCCAGCAGCCAACTAGCGGGGGACTCCTACAATGAGCAGTTCTTC. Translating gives CASSQLAGDSYNEQFF.